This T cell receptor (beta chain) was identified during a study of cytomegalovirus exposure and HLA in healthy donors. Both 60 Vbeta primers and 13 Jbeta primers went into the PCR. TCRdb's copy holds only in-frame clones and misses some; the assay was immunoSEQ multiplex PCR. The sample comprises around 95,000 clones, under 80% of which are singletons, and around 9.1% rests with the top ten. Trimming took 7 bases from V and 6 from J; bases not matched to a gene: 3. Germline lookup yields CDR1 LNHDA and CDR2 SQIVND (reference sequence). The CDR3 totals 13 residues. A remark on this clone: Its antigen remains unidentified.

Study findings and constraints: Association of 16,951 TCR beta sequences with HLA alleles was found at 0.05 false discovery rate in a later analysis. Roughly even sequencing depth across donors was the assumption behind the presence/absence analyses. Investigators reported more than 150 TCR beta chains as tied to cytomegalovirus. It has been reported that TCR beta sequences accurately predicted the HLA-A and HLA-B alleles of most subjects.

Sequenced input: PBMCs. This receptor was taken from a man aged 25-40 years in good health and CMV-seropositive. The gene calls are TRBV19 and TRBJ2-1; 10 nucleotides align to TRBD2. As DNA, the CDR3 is TGTGCCAGTACCAGCGGGGGGGCCAATGAGCAGTTCTTC. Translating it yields CASTSGGANEQFF.